The 23 T cell receptor beta chains listed next were all sequenced from one sample in a study of blood T cell repertoires in COVID-19. Sequenced by immunoSEQ multiplex PCR; TCRdb stores in-frame clones only, minus some. The sample yields tens of thousands of clones, more than 60% seen once. Source material: peripheral blood. The receptors were gathered from an elderly woman with active or convalescent COVID-19.

This chain joins TRBV7-8 and TRBJ2-1; 9 bases fit TRBD1. Losses at the gene ends were 5 bases for V and 6 bases for J; bases not matched to a gene: 5. Looked up from germline, CDR1 is SGHVS and CDR2 is FQNEAQ. The CDR3 covers 14 residues. The CDR3 bases are TGTGCCAGCAGCGTGATGACAGGGGGCAATGAGCAGTTCTTC. Protein sequence: CASSVMTGGNEQFF. Full variable domain (remainder filled in from reference TRBV7-8 and TRBJ2-1): GAGVSQSPRYKVAKRGQDVALRCDPISGHVSLFWYQQALGQGPEFLTYFQNEAQLDKSGLPSDRFFAERPEGSVSTLKIQRTQQEDSAVYLCASSVMTGGNEQFFGPGTRLTVL.

The CDR3 sequence is CASSFGTQAYEQYF. The DNA for the CDR3 is TGCGCCAGCAGCTTTGGGACTCAAGCCTACGAGCAGTACTTC. The chain combines TRBV5-1 with TRBJ2-7; D is perhaps TRBD2 (6 bases). The CDR3 runs to 14 residues. V lost 2 bases and J 2 bases, leaving 11 bases between the germline ends. The germline V gene has CDR1 SGHRS and CDR2 YFSETQ.

The chain couples TRBV6-5 to TRBJ2-7; 10 nucleotides agree with TRBD2. The germline CDR1 and CDR2 sequences are MNHEY and SVGAGI. V was clipped by 7 bases and J by 2 bases; unmatched bases: 8. This CDR3 has 15 residues. CDR3: CASTHLAGDAYEQYF. The CDR3 bases are TGTGCCAGCACCCATCTAGCGGGGGATGCCTACGAGCAGTACTTC.

V and J are TRBV28 and TRBJ1-1; TRBD1 might be the D (5 bases). This CDR3 has 12 residues. V gave up 4 bases and J gave up 13 bases, with 16 bases separating them. Per the germline V gene, CDR1 is MDHEN and CDR2 is SYDVKM. CDR3 DNA: TGTGCCAGCAGTTCCCTCGGCAGGGAGGATTTCTTT. As protein: CASSSLGREDFF.

This clone was seen a single time. V and J are TRBV19 and TRBJ1-2; 11 bases match TRBD1. Trimming cost V 5 bases and J 4 bases; bases outside gene matches: 6. The germline gives CDR1 LNHDA, CDR2 SQIVND (reference sequence). The CDR3 extends over 15 amino acids. CDR3 in DNA: TGTGCCAGTAGTCCTGGGACAGGGGGGTCCTATGGCTACACCTTC. Translated, it gives CASSPGTGGSYGYTF.

This clone was detected a few times. The rearrangement uses TRBV19 and TRBJ2-7; D gene ambiguous. This CDR3 spans 14 amino acids. V dropped 2 bases and J dropped 1 base, with 9 bases sitting between them. Germline V gene data show CDR1 as LNHDA and CDR2 as SQIVND (reference sequence). CDR3 residues: CASSINEVSYEQYF. In nucleotides, the CDR3 is TGTGCCAGTAGTATAAACGAGGTATCCTACGAGCAGTACTTC.

The chain has TRBV4-1 and TRBJ2-1; maybe TRBD2 (6 bases). The CDR3 runs to 12 residues. The germline CDR1 and CDR2 sequences are MGHRA and YSYEKL. V lost 4 bases to trimming and J lost 10 bases, with 11 bases between them. The CDR3 protein is CASSRAGGEQFF. The CDR3 nucleotides read TGCGCCAGCAGCCGAGCGGGCGGGGAGCAGTTCTTC.

This clone was detected ten times or more. The chain has TRBV10-1 and TRBJ2-5, with D hard to call. CDR3 length: 15 amino acids. With 4 bases removed from V and 2 bases from J, the gap between germline ends came to 14 bases. Per the germline V gene, CDR1 is WNHNN and CDR2 is SYGVQD (reference sequence). In DNA form, the CDR3 reads TGCGCCAGCAGTGCGCTACTCGGTCCACAAGAGACCCAGTACTTC. Translated: CASSALLGPQETQYF.

J is TRBJ2-1 and V is TRBV19, with 8 bases that match TRBD1. Unmatched junction bases numbered 10, after V lost 5 bases and J lost 4 bases. The CDR3 sequence is 16 residues long. Germline V gene sequence: CDR1 LNHDA, CDR2 SQIVND (reference sequence). CDR3 DNA sequence: TGTGCCAGTAGTCACTCCGGGACAGGCGGGTACAATGAGCAGTTCTTC. It encodes CASSHSGTGGYNEQFF.

This clone has only one observation. This chain uses TRBV6-5 with TRBJ2-3, with D perhaps TRBD1 (5 bases). The length of the CDR3 is 15 residues. Germline V gene data show CDR1 as MNHEY and CDR2 as SVGAGI. With 5 bases removed from V and 4 bases from J, the gap between germline ends came to 16 bases. CDR3 nucleotides: TGTGCCAGCAGTATAGGGGCGGAAAGTCCAGATACGCAGTATTTT. It is translated as CASSIGAESPDTQYF.

The chain is built from TRBV28 and TRBJ1-5, with D perhaps matching TRBD1 (6 bases). Germline V gene lookup returns CDR1 MDHEN and CDR2 SYDVKM. The CDR3 covers 15 residues. Trimming stripped 2 bases from V and 6 bases from J, with 14 bases between. CDR3 region: CASSLLGAGSQPQHF. The CDR3 DNA sequence: TGTGCCAGCAGTTTACTGGGGGCTGGGAGTCAGCCCCAGCATTTT.

The rearrangement joins TRBV12-3 or TRBV12-4 to TRBJ1-2; D not certain. The germline V and J ends were trimmed by 3 bases and 7 bases, with 9 bases remaining between them. This CDR3 has 12 amino acids. The CDR3 coding sequence is TGTGCCAGCAGTTTTTGGGGAGGTGGCTACACCTTC. Its translation: CASSFWGGGYTF.

This chain links TRBV5-4 with TRBJ2-6; D gene ambiguous. Trimming shortened V by 5 bases and J by 0 bases, and 12 bases separated the two germline ends. Germline lookup yields CDR1 SGHNT and CDR2 YYREEE (reference sequence). The CDR3 runs to 16 residues. DNA of the CDR3: TGTGCCAGCAGTCCCCCTTCGAGCTCTGGGGCCAACGTCCTGACTTTC. Residues: CASSPPSSSGANVLTF. Full variable domain (remainder filled in from reference TRBV5-4 and TRBJ2-6): ETGVTQSPTHLIKTRGQQVTLRCSSQSGHNTVSWYQQALGQGPQFIFQYYREEENGRGNFPPRFSGLQFPNYSSELNVNALELDDSALYLCASSPPSSSGANVLTFGAGSRLTVL.

The rearrangement joins TRBV6-5 to TRBJ2-5; TRBD2 agrees at 14 bases. V trimming: 6 bases; J trimming: 4 bases; junction bases outside the gene matches: 4. Germline V CDR1 and CDR2: MNHEY, SVGAGI. This CDR3 comprises 15 residues. The CDR3 sequence: CASSRLAGGRETQYF. The CDR3 DNA follows: TGTGCCAGCAGCAGACTAGCGGGGGGGCGAGAGACCCAGTACTTC.

The chain carries TRBV5-4 and TRBJ2-5; a weak D match, TRBD1 (6 bases). Germline lookup yields CDR1 SGHNT and CDR2 YYREEE (reference sequence). The CDR3 loop spans 15 amino acids. Deletions cut 2 bases from V and 6 bases from J, with 17 bases between. The CDR3 protein is CASSFPGQGSKTQYF. The DNA for the CDR3 is TGTGCCAGCAGCTTCCCTGGGCAGGGGTCGAAGACCCAGTACTTC.

This clone was counted a few times. The J gene is TRBJ2-3, the V gene TRBV6-2 or TRBV6-3, with 9 bases identical to TRBD2. The V gene end was trimmed by 0 bases and the J gene end by 2 bases; junction bases not matched to a gene: 6. The CDR3 is made up of 17 amino acids. The germline CDR1 and CDR2 sequences are MNHEY and SVGEGT. Here the CDR3 reads CASSYSPSGDYTDTQYF. The DNA for the CDR3 is TGTGCCAGCAGTTACTCTCCTAGCGGGGACTACACAGATACGCAGTATTTT.

The rearrangement uses TRBV4-1 and TRBJ1-2; D perhaps matches TRBD1 (6 bases). The germline V gene encodes CDR1 MGHRA and CDR2 YSYEKL. V was trimmed by 4 bases and J by 3 bases, leaving 15 bases between them. The CDR3 extends over 15 amino acids. CDR3 bases: TGCGCCAGCAGCCCTACAGGGCCTATTGACTATGGCTACACCTTC. Its protein product is CASSPTGPIDYGYTF.

Only a few counts were recorded for this clone. The chain recombines TRBV21-1 with TRBJ1-3; TRBD1, the table's D call, lacks a check against the DNA. TRBV21-1 constitutes a pseudogene. The CDR3 has 16 residues. Written as DNA, the CDR3 is TGTGCCAGCAGCAACAGGGTCGTCTGGGTTCTAAACACCATATATTTT. Amino acid sequence: CASSNRVVWVLNTIYF.

V and J are TRBV15 and TRBJ1-2; 8 bases align to TRBD1. CDR1 and CDR2 (germline): LNHNV, YYDKDF (reference sequence). The junction had 13 bases not matched to a gene; V was cut back by 5 bases and J by 2 bases. The CDR3 contains 17 residues. CDR3: CATSPPQGAGVNYGYTF. In DNA, the CDR3 is TGTGCCACCAGCCCCCCGCAGGGGGCAGGTGTCAACTATGGCTACACCTTC.

The chain uses TRBV5-6 and TRBJ1-1, with D maybe TRBD1 (5 bases). V shed 7 bases and J shed 0 bases, with 19 bases lying between them. This CDR3 comprises 16 residues. Looked up from germline, CDR1 is SGHDT and CDR2 is YYEEEE. The CDR3 reads CASLTGDPGMNTEAFF. The CDR3 region has the DNA TGTGCCAGCCTCACGGGCGACCCAGGGATGAACACTGAAGCTTTCTTT.

The rearrangement joins TRBV28 to TRBJ2-7, with D perhaps TRBD1 (5 bases). In germline, CDR1 is MDHEN, CDR2 SYDVKM. The CDR3 runs to 12 residues. The germline V and J ends were trimmed by 5 bases and 4 bases, with 9 bases remaining between them. In nucleotides, the CDR3 is TGTGCCAGCAGTGCCCACAGGTACGAGCAGTACTTC. The encoded protein is CASSAHRYEQYF.

The V and J genes are TRBV6-5 and TRBJ1-2; possible D gene TRBD1, 5 bases. V gave up 5 bases and J gave up 1 base, with 8 bases separating them. The CDR3 has 13 residues. Germline V gives CDR1 MNHEY, CDR2 SVGAGI. The CDR3 bases are TGTGCCAGCAGTCCAGGGCTTAACTATGGCTACACCTTC. It codes for CASSPGLNYGYTF.

The chain carries TRBV6-6 and TRBJ2-1, with D possibly being TRBD1 (6 bases). CDR3 length: 12 residues. Trimming took off 10 bases at V and 10 bases at J, with 17 bases between the two ends. Germline V gene data show CDR1 as MNHNY and CDR2 as SVGAGI (reference sequence). The CDR3 sequence is CATALNTGEQFF. The CDR3 nucleotides read TGTGCCACCGCACTTAACACAGGGGAGCAGTTCTTC.